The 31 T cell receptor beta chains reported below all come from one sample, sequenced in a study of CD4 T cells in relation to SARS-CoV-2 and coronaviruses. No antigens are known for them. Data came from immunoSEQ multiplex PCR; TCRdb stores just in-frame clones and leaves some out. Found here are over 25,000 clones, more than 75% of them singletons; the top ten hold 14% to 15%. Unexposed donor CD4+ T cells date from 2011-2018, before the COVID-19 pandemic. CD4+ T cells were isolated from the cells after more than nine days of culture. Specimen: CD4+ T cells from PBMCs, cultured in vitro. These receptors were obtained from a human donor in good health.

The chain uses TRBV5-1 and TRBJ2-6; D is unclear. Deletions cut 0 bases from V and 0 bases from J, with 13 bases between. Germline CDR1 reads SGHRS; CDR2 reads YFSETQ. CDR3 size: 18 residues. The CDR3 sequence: CASSLGQRIRSGANVLTF. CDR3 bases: TGCGCCAGCAGCTTGGGGCAGAGAATACGCTCTGGGGCCAACGTCCTGACTTTC.

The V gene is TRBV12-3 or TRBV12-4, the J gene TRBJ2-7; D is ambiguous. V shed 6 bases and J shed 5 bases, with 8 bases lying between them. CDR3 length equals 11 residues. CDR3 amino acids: CASRNYDEQYF. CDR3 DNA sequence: TGTGCCAGCAGGAACTATGACGAGCAGTACTTC.

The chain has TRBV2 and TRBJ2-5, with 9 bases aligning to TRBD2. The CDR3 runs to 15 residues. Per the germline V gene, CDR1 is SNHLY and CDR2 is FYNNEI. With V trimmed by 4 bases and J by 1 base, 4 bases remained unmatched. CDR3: CASSALAGPQETQYF. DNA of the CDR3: TGTGCCAGCAGTGCTCTAGCGGGGCCCCAAGAGACCCAGTACTTC. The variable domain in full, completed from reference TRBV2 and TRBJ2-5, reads EPEVTQTPSHQVTQMGQEVILRCVPISNHLYFYWYRQILGQKVEFLVSFYNNEISEKSEIFDDQFSVERPDGSNFTLKIRSTKLEDSAMYFCASSALAGPQETQYFGPGTRLLVL.

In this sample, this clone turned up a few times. CDR3 in DNA: TGTGCCAGCAGCGAAACCGGGACATACTCTGGAAACACCATATATTTT. Translated, it gives CASSETGTYSGNTIYF. The chain recombines TRBV9 with TRBJ1-3; D is perhaps TRBD1 (6 bases). The germline V gene encodes CDR1 SGDLS and CDR2 YYNGEE. V shed 3 bases and J shed 0 bases, with 13 bases lying between them. The CDR3 length is 16 residues.

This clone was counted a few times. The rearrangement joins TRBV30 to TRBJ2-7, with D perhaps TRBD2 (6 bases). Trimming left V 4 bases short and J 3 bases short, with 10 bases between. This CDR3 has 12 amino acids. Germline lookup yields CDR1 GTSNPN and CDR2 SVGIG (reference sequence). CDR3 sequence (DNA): TGTGCCTGGACTCGGGGAGGCTACGAGCAGTACTTC. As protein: CAWTRGGYEQYF.

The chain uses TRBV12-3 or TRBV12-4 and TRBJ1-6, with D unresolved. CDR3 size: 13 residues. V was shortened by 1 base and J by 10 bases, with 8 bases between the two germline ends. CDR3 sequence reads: CASSLVRESPLHF. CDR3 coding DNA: TGTGCCAGCAGTTTAGTAAGGGAATCACCCCTCCACTTT.

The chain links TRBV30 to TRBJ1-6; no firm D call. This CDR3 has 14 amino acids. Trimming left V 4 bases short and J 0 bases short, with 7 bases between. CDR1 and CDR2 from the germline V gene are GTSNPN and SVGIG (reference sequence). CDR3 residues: CAWTVSSYNSPLHF. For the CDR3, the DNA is TGTGCCTGGACGGTTAGCTCCTATAATTCACCCCTCCACTTT.

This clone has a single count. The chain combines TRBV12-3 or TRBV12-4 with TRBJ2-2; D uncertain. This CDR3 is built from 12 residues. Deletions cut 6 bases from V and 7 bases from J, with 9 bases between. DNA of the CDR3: TGTGCCAGCAGCCTCTCCGTCGGGGAGCTGTTTTTT. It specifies CASSLSVGELFF.

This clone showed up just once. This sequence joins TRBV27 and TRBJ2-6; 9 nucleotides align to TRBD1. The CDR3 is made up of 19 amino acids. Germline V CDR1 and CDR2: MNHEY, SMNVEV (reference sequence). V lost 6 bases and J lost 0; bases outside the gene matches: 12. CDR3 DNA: TGTGCCAGCAGCTTTCGGGGGACAGGGTCATACTCTGGGGCCAACGTCCTGACTTTC. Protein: CASSFRGTGSYSGANVLTF.

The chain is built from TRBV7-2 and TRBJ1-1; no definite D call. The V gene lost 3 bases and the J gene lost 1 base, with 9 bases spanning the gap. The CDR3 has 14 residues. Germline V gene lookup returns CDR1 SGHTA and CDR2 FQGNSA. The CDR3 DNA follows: TGTGCCAGCAGCTTTAGCAGGCAGAACACTGAAGCTTTCTTT. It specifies CASSFSRQNTEAFF.

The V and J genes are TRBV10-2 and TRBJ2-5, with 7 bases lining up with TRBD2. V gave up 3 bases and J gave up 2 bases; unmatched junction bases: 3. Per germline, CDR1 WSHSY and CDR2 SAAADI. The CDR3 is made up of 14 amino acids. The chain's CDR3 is CASSDWGGQETQYF. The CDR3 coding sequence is TGCGCCAGCAGTGATTGGGGGGGGCAAGAGACCCAGTACTTC.

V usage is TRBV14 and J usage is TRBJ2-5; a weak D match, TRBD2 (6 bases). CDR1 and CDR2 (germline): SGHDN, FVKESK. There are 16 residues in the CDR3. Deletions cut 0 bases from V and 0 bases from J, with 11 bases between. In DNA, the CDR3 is TGTGCCAGCAGCCAAGAAGGTCGGGGGTACCAAGAGACCCAGTACTTC. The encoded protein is CASSQEGRGYQETQYF.

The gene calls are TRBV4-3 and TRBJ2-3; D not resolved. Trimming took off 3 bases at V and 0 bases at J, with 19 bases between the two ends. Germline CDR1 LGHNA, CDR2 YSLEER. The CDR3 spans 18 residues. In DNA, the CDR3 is TGCGCCAGCAGCCATCGACCCCCGGGCCCCATAAGCACAGATACGCAGTATTTT. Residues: CASSHRPPGPISTDTQYF.

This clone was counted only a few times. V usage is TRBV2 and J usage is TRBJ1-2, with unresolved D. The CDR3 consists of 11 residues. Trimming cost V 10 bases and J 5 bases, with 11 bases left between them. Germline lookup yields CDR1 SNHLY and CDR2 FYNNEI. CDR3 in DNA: TGTGCCACGAGGCTAGAGTATGGCTACACCTTC. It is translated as CATRLEYGYTF.

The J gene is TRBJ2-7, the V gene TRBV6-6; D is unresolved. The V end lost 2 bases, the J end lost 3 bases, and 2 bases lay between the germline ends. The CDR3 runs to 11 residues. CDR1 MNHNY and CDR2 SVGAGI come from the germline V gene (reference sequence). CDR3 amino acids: CASSYLYEQYF. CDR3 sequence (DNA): TGTGCCAGCAGTTACCTCTACGAGCAGTACTTC.

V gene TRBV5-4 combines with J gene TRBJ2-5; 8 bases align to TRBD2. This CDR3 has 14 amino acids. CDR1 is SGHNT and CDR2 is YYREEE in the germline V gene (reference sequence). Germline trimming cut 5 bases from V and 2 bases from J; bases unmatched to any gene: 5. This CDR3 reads CASSTSGYQETQYF. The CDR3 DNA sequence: TGTGCCAGCAGTACTAGCGGTTATCAAGAGACCCAGTACTTC.

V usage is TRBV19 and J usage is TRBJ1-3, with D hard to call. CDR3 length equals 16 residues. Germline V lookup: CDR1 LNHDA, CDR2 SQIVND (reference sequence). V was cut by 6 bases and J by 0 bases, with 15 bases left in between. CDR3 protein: CASSRGRTDSGNTIYF. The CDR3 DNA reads TGTGCCAGTAGCCGAGGACGGACCGACTCTGGAAACACCATATATTTT.

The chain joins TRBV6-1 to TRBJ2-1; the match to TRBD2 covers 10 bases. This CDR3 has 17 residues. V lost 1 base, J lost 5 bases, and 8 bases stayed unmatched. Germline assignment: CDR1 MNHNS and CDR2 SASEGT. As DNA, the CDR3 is TGTGCCAGCAGTGAAGAAAAGGGACTAGCGCCGAACAATGAGCAGTTCTTC. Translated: CASSEEKGLAPNNEQFF.

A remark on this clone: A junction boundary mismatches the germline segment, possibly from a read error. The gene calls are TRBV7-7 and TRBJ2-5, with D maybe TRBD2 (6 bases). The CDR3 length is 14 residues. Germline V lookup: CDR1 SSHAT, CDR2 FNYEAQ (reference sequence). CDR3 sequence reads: CASSSTSSQETQYF. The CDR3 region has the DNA TGTGCTAGCAGCTCAACTAGCAGCCAAGAGACCCAGTACTTC. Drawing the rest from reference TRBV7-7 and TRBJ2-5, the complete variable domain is GAGVSQSPRYKVTKRGQDVTLRCDPISSHATLYWYQQALGQGPEFLTYFNYEAQPDKSGLPSDRFSAERPEGSISTLTIQRTEQRDSAMYRCASSSTSSQETQYFGPGTRLLVL.

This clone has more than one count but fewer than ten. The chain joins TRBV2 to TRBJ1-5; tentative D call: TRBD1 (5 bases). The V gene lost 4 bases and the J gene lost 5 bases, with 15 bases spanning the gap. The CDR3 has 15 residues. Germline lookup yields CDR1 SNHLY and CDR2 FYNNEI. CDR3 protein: CASSGESLGHQPQHF. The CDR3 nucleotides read TGTGCCAGCAGTGGGGAGTCTCTGGGGCATCAGCCCCAGCATTTT.

The CDR3 sequence is CASTVAENTYEQYF. CDR3 coding DNA: TGTGCCAGCACCGTCGCGGAAAATACCTACGAGCAGTACTTC. The chain couples TRBV7-8 to TRBJ2-7; D remains unclear. This CDR3 has 14 residues. Germline loops: CDR1 SGHVS, CDR2 FQNEAQ. V was trimmed by 7 bases and J by 2 bases, leaving 15 bases between them.

Here the CDR3 reads CATQQGEGNQPQHF. The CDR3 coding sequence is TGTGCCACCCAACAGGGAGAGGGCAATCAGCCCCAGCATTTT. The rearrangement links TRBV10-3 to TRBJ1-5, with TRBD1 as a possible D gene (6 bases). Germline lookup yields CDR1 ENHRY and CDR2 SYGVKD. V lost 10 bases to trimming and J lost 2 bases, with 15 bases between them. The CDR3 loop spans 14 amino acids.

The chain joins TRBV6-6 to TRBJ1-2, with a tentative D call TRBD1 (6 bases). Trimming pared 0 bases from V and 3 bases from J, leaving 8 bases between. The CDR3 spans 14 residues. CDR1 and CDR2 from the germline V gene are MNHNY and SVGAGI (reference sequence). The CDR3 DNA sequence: TGTGCCAGCAGTTACTCACAGGGATACTATGGCTACACCTTC. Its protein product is CASSYSQGYYGYTF.

CDR3: CASSPRRRTNYGYTF. CDR3 sequence (DNA): TGTGCCAGCAGTCCCAGACGGAGAACTAACTATGGCTACACCTTC. The V gene is TRBV5-8, the J gene TRBJ1-2; the D is unclear. CDR3 size: 15 residues. The germline CDR1 and CDR2 sequences are SGHTS and YDEGEE. Trimming removed 5 bases at V and 0 bases at J, with 14 bases between.

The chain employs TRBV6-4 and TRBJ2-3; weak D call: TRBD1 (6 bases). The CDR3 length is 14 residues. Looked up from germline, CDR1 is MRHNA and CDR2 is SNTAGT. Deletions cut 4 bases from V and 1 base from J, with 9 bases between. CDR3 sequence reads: CASSGAGGTDTQYF. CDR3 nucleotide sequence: TGTGCCAGCAGTGGTGCAGGGGGCACAGATACGCAGTATTTT.

CDR3 nucleotide sequence: TGCGCCAGCAGCTTGGGACAGGGGATTAGTGAGCAGTTCTTC. This gives the protein CASSLGQGISEQFF. This rearrangement joins TRBV5-1 to TRBJ2-1; 8 bases align to TRBD1. The J segment lost 9 bases and the V segment lost 0 bases, leaving 5 bases of the junction unmatched. Germline CDR1 SGHRS, CDR2 YFSETQ. CDR3 length: 14 residues.

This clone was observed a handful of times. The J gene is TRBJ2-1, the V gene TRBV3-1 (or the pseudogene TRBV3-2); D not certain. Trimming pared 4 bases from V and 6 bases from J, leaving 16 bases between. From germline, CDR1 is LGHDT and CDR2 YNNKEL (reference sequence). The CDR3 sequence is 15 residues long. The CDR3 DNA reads TGTGCCAGCAGCCCGCGGCCCGGGCCCTCCAATGAGCAGTTCTTC. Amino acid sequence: CASSPRPGPSNEQFF.

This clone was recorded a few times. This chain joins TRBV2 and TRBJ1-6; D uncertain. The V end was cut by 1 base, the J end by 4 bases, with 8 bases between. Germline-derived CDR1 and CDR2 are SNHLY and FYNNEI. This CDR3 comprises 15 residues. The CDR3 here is CASSEDIHYNSPLHF. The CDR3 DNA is TGTGCCAGCAGTGAAGACATCCATTATAATTCACCCCTCCACTTT.

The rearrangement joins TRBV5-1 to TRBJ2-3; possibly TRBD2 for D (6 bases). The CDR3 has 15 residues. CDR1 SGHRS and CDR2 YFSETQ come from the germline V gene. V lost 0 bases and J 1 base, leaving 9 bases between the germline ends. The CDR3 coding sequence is TGCGCCAGCAGCTTGGCCGGGACTGGCACAGATACGCAGTATTTT. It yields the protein CASSLAGTGTDTQYF.

The CDR3 nucleotides are TGTGCCAGCAGTTTTACTCCGACAGGGGGCACTGAAGCTTTCTTT. Translation gives CASSFTPTGGTEAFF. V and J are TRBV5-6 and TRBJ1-1; 9 nucleotides match TRBD1. The V segment lost 5 bases and the J segment 4 bases; nucleotides outside the gene matches: 9. The CDR3 extends over 15 amino acids. Germline loops: CDR1 SGHDT, CDR2 YYEEEE.

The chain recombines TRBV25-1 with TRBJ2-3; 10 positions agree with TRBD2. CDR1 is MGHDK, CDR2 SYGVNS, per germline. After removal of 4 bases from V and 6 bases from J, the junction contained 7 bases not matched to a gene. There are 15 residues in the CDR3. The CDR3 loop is CASSGWSGGEDTQYF. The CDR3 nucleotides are TGTGCCAGCAGTGGATGGAGCGGGGGGGAGGATACGCAGTATTTT.